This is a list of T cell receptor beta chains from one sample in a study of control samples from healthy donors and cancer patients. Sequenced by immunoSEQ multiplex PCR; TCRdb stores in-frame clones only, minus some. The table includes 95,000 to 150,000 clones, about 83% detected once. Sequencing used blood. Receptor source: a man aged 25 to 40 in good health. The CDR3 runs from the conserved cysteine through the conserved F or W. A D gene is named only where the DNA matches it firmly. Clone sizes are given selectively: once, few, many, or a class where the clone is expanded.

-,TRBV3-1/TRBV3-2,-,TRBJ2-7,TGTGCCAGCAGCCAAGATGTTCAGGCCCTTCAGTACTTC,CASSQDVQALQYF
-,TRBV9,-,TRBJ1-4,TGTGCCAGCAGCGTAGGGACTAAAAGGGGGAAACTGTTTTTT,CASSVGTKRGKLFF
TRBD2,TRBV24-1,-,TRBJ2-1,TGTGCCACCAGTGACCTAGCGGGGGACTCCTACAATGAGCAGTTCTTC,CATSDLAGDSYNEQFF
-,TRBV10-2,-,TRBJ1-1,TGCGCCAGCAAATGGGACACTGAAGCTTTCTTT,CASKWDTEAFF
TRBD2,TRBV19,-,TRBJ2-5,TGTGCCAGTAGTCCAGGCCCCGGACTAGCGGGGGGGCCTGAGTACTTC,CASSPGPGLAGGPEYF
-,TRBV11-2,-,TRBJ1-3,TGTGCCAGCAGCTTTAAGAGAGATGTAGGAAACACCATATATTTT,CASSFKRDVGNTIYF
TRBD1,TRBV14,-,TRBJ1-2,TGTGCCAGCAGCCGTACTGACAGGGGGTTGGGGGGCTACACCTTC,CASSRTDRGLGGYTF
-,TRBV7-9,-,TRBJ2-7,TGTGCCAGCAGCTTCGGACAGACCTACGAGCAGTACTTC,CASSFGQTYEQYF
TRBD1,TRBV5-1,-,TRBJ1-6,TGCGCCAGCAGCAGAACAGGGGGAAGCTCCTATAATTCACCCCTCCACTTT,CASSRTGGSSYNSPLHF
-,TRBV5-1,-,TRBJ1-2,TGCGCCAGCAGCTTTGAGGGGAGAGCTAACTATGGCTACACCTTC,CASSFEGRANYGYTF
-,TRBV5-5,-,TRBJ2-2,TGTGCCAGCAGCCTTTTACAGGGTAACACCGGGGAGCTGTTTTTT,CASSLLQGNTGELFF
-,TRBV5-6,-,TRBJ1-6,TGTGCCAGCAGCCGGACGGCTCTACCGGGGAATTCACCCCTCCACTTT,CASSRTALPGNSPLHF
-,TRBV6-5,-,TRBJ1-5,TGTGCCATCCAGAACAGCCTTAGCAATCAGCCCCAGCATTTT,CAIQNSLSNQPQHF
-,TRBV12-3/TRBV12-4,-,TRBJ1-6,TGTGCCAGCAATCCTCAGGGCAATTCACCCCTCCACTTT,CASNPQGNSPLHF
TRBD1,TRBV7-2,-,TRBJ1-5,TGTGCCAGCAGTCTACAGGGGTTAGGGGGCAATCAGCCCCAGCATTTT,CASSLQGLGGNQPQHF
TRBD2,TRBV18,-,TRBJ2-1,TGTGCCAGCTCCCGCGAACTAGCGGCCCTTAATAATGAGCAGTTCTTC,CASSRELAALNNEQFF
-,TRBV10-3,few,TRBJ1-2,TGTGCCGCTTCCGGGACAAAAGAAAAGGGCTACACCTTC,CAASGTKEKGYTF
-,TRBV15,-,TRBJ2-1,TGTGCCACCAGCAGAGATGCCAGCGGTGCCTACAATGAGCAGTTCTTC,CATSRDASGAYNEQFF
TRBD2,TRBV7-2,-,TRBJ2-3,TGTGCCAGCAGCTTAGATCGTAGCGGGGGCACAGATACGCAGTATTTT,CASSLDRSGGTDTQYF
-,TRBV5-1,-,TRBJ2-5,TGCGCCAGCACCTTTGGGGACATCCCAGGGGAGACCCAGTACTTC,CASTFGDIPGETQYF
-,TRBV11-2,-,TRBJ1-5,TGTGCCAGCAGCCTCCTAGAGGATCAGCCCCAGCATTTT,CASSLLEDQPQHF
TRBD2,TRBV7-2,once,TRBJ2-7,TGTGCCAGCAGCACCGGACTAGCGGGGGCCTCCTACGAGCAGTACTTC,CASSTGLAGASYEQYF
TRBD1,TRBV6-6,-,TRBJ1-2,TGTGCCAGCAGTTACTCCGCCGGGGACAGGGCTGGCTACACCTTC,CASSYSAGDRAGYTF
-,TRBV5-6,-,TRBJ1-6,TGTGCCAGCAGCTTCGGTCCGGGGGCGATTAATTCACCCCTCCACTTT,CASSFGPGAINSPLHF
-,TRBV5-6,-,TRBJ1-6,TGTGCCAGCAGCTTAAGTGTCTCAACAGGTCTTAATTCACCCCTCCACTTT,CASSLSVSTGLNSPLHF
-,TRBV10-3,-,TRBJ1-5,TGTGCCATCAGCTACGACGGTAATAGCAATCAGCCCCAGCATTTT,CAISYDGNSNQPQHF
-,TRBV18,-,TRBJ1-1,TGTGCCAGCTCACCACCATCAGGGAACACTGAAGCTTTCTTT,CASSPPSGNTEAFF
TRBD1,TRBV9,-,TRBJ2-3,TGTGCCAGCAGCGTAAGTAACAGGGGGCCAGCAGATACGCAGTATTTT,CASSVSNRGPADTQYF
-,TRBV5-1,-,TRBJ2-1,TGCGCCAGCAGCTTGGAGTTATACAATGAGCAGTTCTTC,CASSLELYNEQFF
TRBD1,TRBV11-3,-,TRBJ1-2,TGTGCCAGCAGCCCGGACAGGAACTATGGCTACACCTTC,CASSPDRNYGYTF
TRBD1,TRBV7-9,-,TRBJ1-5,TGTGCCAGCAGCTACGGGACAGGGTTGTTGGTCAATCAGCCCCAGCATTTT,CASSYGTGLLVNQPQHF
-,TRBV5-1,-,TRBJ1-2,TGCGCCAGCAGCGAAGCAGGGGCGGAGGGCTACACCTTC,CASSEAGAEGYTF
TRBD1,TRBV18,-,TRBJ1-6,TGTGCCAGCTCACCGACTATGGACAGGAAGAATTCACCCCTCCACTTT,CASSPTMDRKNSPLHF
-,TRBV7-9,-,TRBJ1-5,TGTGCCAGCAGCGGGCAGGGAGATCAGCCCCAGCATTTT,CASSGQGDQPQHF
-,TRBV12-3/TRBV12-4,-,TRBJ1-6,TGTGCCAGCAGTTCTAACTATTCACCCCTCCACTTT,CASSSNYSPLHF
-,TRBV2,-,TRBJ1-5,TGTGCCAGCAGTGAATGGTCGAGGTCCGGGGGTCAGCCCCAGCATTTT,CASSEWSRSGGQPQHF
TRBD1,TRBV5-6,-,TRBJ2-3,TGTGCCAGCAGCCGGCAGACAGGGTCGGGCCATACGCAGTATTTT,CASSRQTGSGHTQYF
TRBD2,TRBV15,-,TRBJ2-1,TGTGCCACCAGCAGAGGTGGCGGGGGGGCCGTCAATGAGCAGTTCTTC,CATSRGGGGAVNEQFF
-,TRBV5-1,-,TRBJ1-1,TGCGCCAGCAGCCAATTGACAGTGAACACTGAAGCTTTCTTT,CASSQLTVNTEAFF
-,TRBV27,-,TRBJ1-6,TGTGCCAGCAGTTTTGGGATGCCGCATTCACCCCTCCACTTT,CASSFGMPHSPLHF
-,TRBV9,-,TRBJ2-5,TGTGCCAGCAGCCAAACCGGACGGTCCGGAGGAGAGACCCAGTACTTC,CASSQTGRSGGETQYF
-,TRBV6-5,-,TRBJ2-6,TGTGCCAGCAACCCGGGGGCTGGGGCCAACGTCCTGACTTTC,CASNPGAGANVLTF
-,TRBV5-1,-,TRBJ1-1,TGCGCCAGCAGCCCTTCGGAACAGGCTGGGAACCGCATGAACACTGAAGCTTTCTTT,CASSPSEQAGNRMNTEAFF
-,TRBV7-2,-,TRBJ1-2,TGTGCCAGCAGCTTATACAGGGATGTCTATGGCTACACCTTC,CASSLYRDVYGYTF
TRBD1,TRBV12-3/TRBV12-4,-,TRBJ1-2,TGTGCCAGCAGTTTAGACAGGGGCTATGGCTACACCTTC,CASSLDRGYGYTF
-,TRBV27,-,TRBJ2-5,TGTGCCAGCAGTTTAGGTAGCCAAGAGACCCAGTACTTC,CASSLGSQETQYF
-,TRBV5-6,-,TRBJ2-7,TGTGCCAGCAGCTCAAGGGGACAAACATACGAGCAGTACTTC,CASSSRGQTYEQYF
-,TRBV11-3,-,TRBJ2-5,TGTGCCAGCAGCTTAGCACGGCAGCAAGAGACCCAGTACTTC,CASSLARQQETQYF
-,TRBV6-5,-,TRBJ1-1,TGTGCCAGCAGTTACCTAGCCAGCAACACTGAAGCTTTCTTT,CASSYLASNTEAFF
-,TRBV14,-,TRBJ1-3,TGTGCCAGCGGAAAGGTCGGGAACGCTGGAAACACCATATATTTT,CASGKVGNAGNTIYF
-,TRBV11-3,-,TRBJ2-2,TGTGCCAGCAGCATCGGACAGCCCCTACCTGGGGAGCTGTTTTTT,CASSIGQPLPGELFF